Each of the 10 T cell receptor beta chains below was sequenced from the same sample in a study of blood T cell repertoires in COVID-19. The repertoire was sequenced with immunoSEQ multiplex PCR; TCRdb's copy has only in-frame clones and lacks some. The sample yields 200,000 to 250,000 clones, roughly 85% seen once. Sequencing was done on a sample of peripheral blood. These receptors were taken from a woman between 65 and 79 years old with COVID-19, enrolled during active disease.

CDR3 sequence: CASSPLAGSMNTEAFF. CDR3 nucleotide sequence: TGTGCCAGCAGCCCCCTGGCGGGAAGCATGAACACTGAAGCTTTCTTT. The V call is TRBV3-1 (or the pseudogene TRBV3-2), the J call TRBJ1-1; D not resolved. The CDR3 length is 16 residues. Trimming stripped 4 bases from V and 0 bases from J, with 15 bases between. Germline loops: CDR1 LGHDT, CDR2 YNNKEL (reference sequence).

V usage is TRBV6-2 or TRBV6-3 and J usage is TRBJ2-3, with 9 nucleotides matching TRBD1. After removal of 5 bases from V and 9 bases from J, the junction contained 6 bases not matched to a gene. The CDR3 contains 13 residues. Germline CDR1 and CDR2: MNHEY and SVGEGT. This CDR3 is CASSILDRGTQYF. CDR3 in DNA: TGTGCCAGCAGTATACTCGACAGGGGGACGCAGTATTTT.

The genes are TRBV30 and TRBJ2-1, with D perhaps TRBD1 (6 bases). The CDR3 sequence is 13 residues long. V lost 4 bases, J lost 7 bases, and 14 bases lay in between. Germline lookup yields CDR1 GTSNPN and CDR2 SVGIG (reference sequence). The CDR3 here is CAWMPRGKNEQFF. In DNA, the CDR3 is TGTGCCTGGATGCCCAGGGGCAAGAATGAGCAGTTCTTC.

The chain couples TRBV19 to TRBJ1-1, with TRBD1 as a possible D gene (6 bases). This CDR3 has 17 residues. Trimming stripped 1 base from V and 0 bases from J, with 15 bases between. The germline V gene has CDR1 LNHDA and CDR2 SQIVND (reference sequence). CDR3 coding DNA: TGTGCCAGTAGTATAGCCGCGGGGGGCCAACTGAACACTGAAGCTTTCTTT. Its protein is CASSIAAGGQLNTEAFF.

This clone was observed a few times. V and J are TRBV6-2 or TRBV6-3 and TRBJ2-7; 8 bases agree with TRBD1. The CDR3 is 16 amino acids. Looked up from germline, CDR1 is MNHEY and CDR2 is SVGEGT. V lost 4 bases to trimming and J lost 0 bases; unmatched junction nucleotides: 8. Here the CDR3 reads CASSFGTGKFSYEQYF. In DNA, the CDR3 is TGTGCCAGCAGTTTTGGGACAGGAAAGTTCTCCTACGAGCAGTACTTC.

J is TRBJ1-5 and V is TRBV19, with 8 positions matching TRBD1. J lost 5 bases, V lost 6 bases, and 15 bases had no gene match. The CDR3 spans 17 residues. The germline gives CDR1 LNHDA, CDR2 SQIVND (reference sequence). The CDR3 reads CASSPNLGRGRYQPQHF. The CDR3 DNA reads TGTGCCAGTAGCCCAAACTTGGGCAGGGGGCGATATCAGCCCCAGCATTTT.

The sample holds a few counts of this clone. V and J are TRBV19 and TRBJ1-1, with D maybe TRBD1 (6 bases). V dropped 4 bases and J dropped 2 bases, with 11 bases sitting between them. The CDR3 is 14 residues long. Germline-derived CDR1 and CDR2 are LNHDA and SQIVND (reference sequence). DNA of the CDR3: TGTGCCAGTAGTACCCGGACAGCAAACACTGAAGCTTTCTTT. This translates into CASSTRTANTEAFF.

This chain links TRBV10-1 with TRBJ1-1, with a tentative D call TRBD1 (5 bases). Germline V gene sequence: CDR1 WNHNN, CDR2 SYGVQD (reference sequence). The CDR3 has 14 amino acids. Trimming removed 6 bases from V and 5 bases from J, with 16 bases in between. The CDR3 sequence is CASRPREGTTEAFF. CDR3 nucleotide sequence: TGCGCCAGCAGACCCAGGGAGGGAACGACTGAAGCTTTCTTT.

The rearrangement joins TRBV12-5 to TRBJ2-5; D uncertain. The CDR3 is 13 residues long. Between the trimmed V and J ends, which lost 1 base and 3 bases, there was a span of 6 bases. The germline CDR1 and CDR2 sequences are LGHNT and FRNRAP. CDR3 sequence reads: CASGLARKETQYF. The CDR3 DNA reads TGTGCTAGTGGTTTGGCTAGGAAAGAGACCCAGTACTTC.

The chain's CDR3 is CASSLSGTGDGYTF. The CDR3 DNA follows: TGTGCCAGCAGCTTGTCGGGGACAGGCGATGGCTACACCTTC. The chain employs TRBV5-5 and TRBJ1-2; 8 bases are a match to TRBD1. From germline, CDR1 is SGHKS and CDR2 YYEKEE (reference sequence). This CDR3 region has 14 residues. After removal of 1 base from V and 6 bases from J, the junction contained 5 bases not matched to a gene.